A single sample gave rise to the 24 T cell receptor beta chains below, sequenced in a study of T cells after yellow fever vaccination. MiXCR was run by TCRdb on the 5' RACE reads, yielding one entry per CDR3 protein. The profile covers around 340,000 distinct CDR3 sequences, with 8% to 10% appearing a single time and roughly 18% taken by the ten largest. Sample: PBMCs, taken on the day of the first yellow fever vaccination. The receptor source for this set is a young man who received the YFV17D yellow fever vaccine.

For this clonotype: One junction end does not reproduce the germline sequence, and a read error may be involved. The chain is built from TRBV6-5 and TRBJ1-5; 7 bases fit TRBD1. The CDR3 spans 16 residues. Germline V gene lookup returns CDR1 MNHEY and CDR2 SVGAGI. The CDR3 nucleotides are TGTGCCAGCAGTAACTCCCGACAGGGTACGGGTGAGCCCCAGCATTTT. Translating gives CASSNSRQGTGEPQHF.

This clonotype was seen more than once but under ten times. The chain uses TRBV27 and TRBJ2-7, with D unclear. CDR1 and CDR2 (germline): MNHEY, SMNVEV (reference sequence). V was clipped by 6 bases and J by 4 bases, with 13 bases between them. The CDR3 consists of 13 residues. In nucleotides, the CDR3 is TGTGCCAGCAGGGAAAGGGCACAATACGAGCAGTACGTC. Translation gives CASRERAQYEQYV.

This clonotype has more than one count but fewer than ten. CDR3 in DNA: TGTGCCAGCAGTCCACAGGGGGCCCTCAATCAGCCCCAGCATTTT. The encoded protein is CASSPQGALNQPQHF. J is TRBJ1-5 and V is TRBV12-3 or TRBV12-4, with 9 bases aligning to TRBD1. The junction had 5 bases not matched to a gene; V was cut back by 5 bases and J by 3 bases. This CDR3 is 15 amino acids long.

This clonotype was observed a few times. The chain is built from TRBV9 and TRBJ2-3, with 14 bases aligning to TRBD2. Germline V gene lookup returns CDR1 SGDLS and CDR2 YYNGEE. With 4 bases clipped from V and 4 bases from J, the junction kept 5 bases outside the gene matches. This CDR3 spans 16 amino acids. The DNA for the CDR3 is TGTGCCAGCAGCACGACTAGCGGGGGGGCTCCAGATACGCAGTATTTT. Protein sequence: CASSTTSGGAPDTQYF.

The V gene is TRBV9, the J gene TRBJ2-1; 9 nucleotides agree with TRBD2. Germline values: CDR1 SGDLS, CDR2 YYNGEE. CDR3 length: 15 amino acids. The ends lost 1 base at V and 8 bases at J; junction bases unmatched: 7. In DNA, the CDR3 is TGTGCCAGCAGCGTAACGGCGGGGGGGCGGCATGAGCAGTTCTTC. This encodes CASSVTAGGRHEQFF.

There are a few counts of this clonotype. The chain links TRBV5-1 to TRBJ2-3; 10 nucleotides line up with TRBD2. Germline V gene data show CDR1 as SGHRS and CDR2 as YFSETQ. The CDR3 is 16 residues long. Losses at the gene ends were 5 bases for V and 2 bases for J; bases not matched to a gene: 8. The CDR3 protein is CASSPSGGPSTDTQYF. The DNA of the CDR3 is TGCGCCAGCAGTCCTAGCGGGGGTCCTTCCACAGATACGCAGTATTTT.

The V gene is TRBV7-9, the J gene TRBJ1-1, with 10 bases lining up with TRBD1. CDR1 SEHNR and CDR2 FQNEAQ come from the germline V gene (reference sequence). The CDR3 length is 15 residues. V lost 5 bases, J lost 6 bases, and 9 bases stayed unmatched. The CDR3: CASSLRTGGVAEAFF. Here the CDR3 DNA reads TGTGCCAGCAGCCTCAGGACAGGGGGGGTCGCTGAAGCTTTCTTT.

This clonotype was seen only a few times. The chain links TRBV29-1 to TRBJ1-1; D unclear. CDR3 size: 13 residues. CDR1 and CDR2 (germline): SQVTM, ANQGSEA. The germline V and J ends were trimmed by 4 bases and 0 bases, with 9 bases remaining between them. CDR3 bases: TGCAGCGTTGCAGGAGTCATGAACACTGAAGCTTTCTTT. Amino acids: CSVAGVMNTEAFF.

This clonotype showed up just a few times. The V call is TRBV4-2, the J call TRBJ2-7; D uncertain. V lost 1 base and J lost 5, with 15 bases in between. This CDR3 is 15 amino acids long. CDR1 and CDR2 (germline): LGHNA, YNFKEQ. The DNA for the CDR3 is TGTGCCAGCAGCCAAGTTTGGCAGGATCGCCACGAGCAGTACTTC. Translation: CASSQVWQDRHEQYF.

This clonotype occurred a few times. This chain joins TRBV13 and TRBJ2-2, with D unresolved. The CDR3 covers 17 residues. Looked up from germline, CDR1 is PRHDT and CDR2 is FYEKMQ (reference sequence). V was clipped by 1 base and J by 2 bases, with 14 bases between them. DNA of the CDR3: TGTGCCAGCAGCTTAGCCATAGGACGGCTTAACACCGGGGAGCTGTTTTTT. This gives the protein CASSLAIGRLNTGELFF.

This clonotype has more than one count but fewer than ten. The genes are TRBV6-2 or TRBV6-3 and TRBJ2-7; D not certain. Germline V lookup: CDR1 MNHEY, CDR2 SVGEGT. The CDR3 length is 11 residues. Trimming shortened V by 9 bases and J by 1 base, and 7 bases separated the two germline ends. The DNA for the CDR3 is TGTGCCAGTCGAGATTCCTACGAGCAGTACTTC. Protein: CASRDSYEQYF.

V is TRBV19 and J is TRBJ2-7; D possibly matches TRBD1 or TRBD2 (5 bases each). Per germline, CDR1 LNHDA and CDR2 SQIVND (reference sequence). The CDR3 has 14 amino acids. Deletions cut 4 bases from V and 5 bases from J, with 15 bases between. The CDR3 nucleotides read TGTGCCAGTAGTACGACGGGACCTCGGGACGAGCAGTACTTC. Translating gives CASSTTGPRDEQYF.

As regards this clonotype: A read error may account for a junction end that differs from germline. V and J are TRBV5-4 and TRBJ2-5; D perhaps matches TRBD1 (6 bases). There are 13 residues in the CDR3. Germline CDR1 SGHNT, CDR2 YYREEE (reference sequence). The chain's CDR3 is CASSAQGSQFQDF. CDR3 coding DNA: TGTGCCAGCAGCGCACAGGGAAGTCAGTTTCAAGACTTC. The variable domain in full, with the rest retrieved from reference TRBV5-4 and TRBJ2-5, is ETGVTQSPTHLIKTRGQQVTLRCSSQSGHNTVSWYQQALGQGPQFIFQYYREEENGRGNFPPRFSGLQFPNYSSELNVNALELDDSALYLCASSAQGSQFQDFGPGTRLLVL.

The sample holds a few counts of this clonotype. This rearrangement joins TRBV20-1 to TRBJ2-5, with TRBD2 matching over 16 bases. Germline V gene data show CDR1 as DFQATT and CDR2 as SNEGSKA (reference sequence). The CDR3 loop spans 15 amino acids. The V gene end was trimmed by 6 bases and the J gene end by 5 bases; junction bases not matched to a gene: 6. The CDR3 reads CSAGTSGGARETQYF. DNA of the CDR3: TGCAGTGCAGGGACTAGCGGGGGGGCCAGGGAGACCCAGTACTTC.

The CDR3 loop reads CASSLGQGGSNEQFF. In DNA form, the CDR3 reads TGTGCCAGCAGCCTCGGACAGGGAGGTTCCAATGAGCAGTTCTTC. The chain uses TRBV7-6 and TRBJ2-1; 8 bases map to TRBD1. The V segment lost 5 bases and the J segment 6 bases; nucleotides outside the gene matches: 9. This CDR3 contains 15 residues. Per germline, CDR1 SGHVS and CDR2 FNYEAQ.

This chain joins TRBV27 and TRBJ2-3, with D maybe TRBD1 (7 bases). V was shortened by 4 bases and J by 4 bases, with 12 bases between the two germline ends. The length of the CDR3 is 14 residues. Germline assignment: CDR1 MNHEY and CDR2 SMNVEV (reference sequence). CDR3 in amino acids: CASSWRGRSDTQYF. The CDR3 DNA reads as TGTGCCAGCAGTTGGAGGGGGCGGTCAGATACGCAGTATTTT.

This clonotype was recorded at least ten times. The V call is TRBV7-2, the J call TRBJ2-5; tentative D call: TRBD1 (6 bases). The CDR3 contains 13 residues. Deletions cut 3 bases from V and 2 bases from J, with 7 bases between. CDR1 is SGHTA, CDR2 FQGNSA, per germline. Here the CDR3 DNA reads TGTGCCAGCAGCTTCGACAGGCAAGAGACCCAGTACTTC. Amino acids: CASSFDRQETQYF.

There are a few counts of this clonotype. The chain recombines TRBV7-8 with TRBJ1-5; possibly TRBD1 for D (5 bases). Trimming left V 1 base short and J 3 bases short, with 13 bases between. The CDR3 is 16 amino acids. CDR1 and CDR2 from the germline V gene are SGHVS and FQNEAQ. CDR3 sequence reads: CASSLVGGAINQPQHF. The CDR3 DNA is TGTGCCAGCAGCTTAGTGGGAGGGGCGATCAATCAGCCCCAGCATTTT.

This chain uses TRBV30 with TRBJ1-2; no clear D gene. V was shortened by 2 bases and J by 2 bases, with 12 bases between the two germline ends. The CDR3 loop spans 14 amino acids. Germline lookup yields CDR1 GTSNPN and CDR2 SVGIG (reference sequence). DNA of the CDR3: TGTGCCTGGAGTCTCCTCGGGGTGAACTATGGCTACACCTTC. Translation: CAWSLLGVNYGYTF.

This clonotype was detected only a few times. The gene calls are TRBV25-1 and TRBJ2-3; 14 nucleotides line up with TRBD2. V gave up 6 bases and J gave up 4 bases; unmatched junction bases: 3. The CDR3 loop spans 15 amino acids. From germline, CDR1 is MGHDK and CDR2 SYGVNS. DNA of the CDR3: TGTGCCAGCAGCAGGACTAGCGGGGGGTCAGATACGCAGTATTTT. It translates to CASSRTSGGSDTQYF.

The chain employs TRBV4-2 and TRBJ2-6, with D unclear. CDR1 is LGHNA, CDR2 YNFKEQ, per germline. CDR3 length: 21 residues. Trimming pared 3 bases from V and 1 base from J, leaving 25 bases between. CDR3 sequence: CASSQLTVGFYQVSGANVLTF. CDR3 in DNA: TGTGCCAGCAGCCAGTTGACGGTGGGGTTTTATCAAGTTTCTGGGGCCAACGTCCTGACTTTC.

This clonotype occurred many times. This chain uses TRBV5-6 with TRBJ2-6; perhaps D is TRBD1 or TRBD2 (6 bases each). Germline CDR1 reads SGHDT; CDR2 reads YYEEEE. Trimming stripped 3 bases from V and 4 bases from J, with 8 bases between. The CDR3 is 14 residues long. The CDR3 reads CASSWGAGANVLTF. DNA for the CDR3: TGTGCCAGCAGCTGGGGGGCCGGGGCCAACGTCCTGACTTTC.

This clonotype was found a few times. This sequence joins TRBV28 and TRBJ1-5, with 7 bases fitting TRBD1. J gave up 5 bases and V 6 bases, and 4 bases lay outside the gene matches. CDR1 is MDHEN and CDR2 is SYDVKM in the germline V gene. The CDR3 is made up of 13 amino acids. CDR3 in DNA: TGTGCCAGCAGGGGGACAGTTGATCAGCCCCAGCATTTT. Protein sequence: CASRGTVDQPQHF.

This clonotype was observed a few times. The chain has TRBV7-9 and TRBJ1-5; D call uncertain. The CDR3 covers 15 residues. Germline-derived CDR1 and CDR2 are SEHNR and FQNEAQ (reference sequence). Deletions cut 2 bases from V and 5 bases from J, with 13 bases between. The CDR3 spells CASSLKRVRDQPQHF. The CDR3 nucleotides read TGTGCCAGCAGCTTAAAAAGGGTCAGAGATCAGCCCCAGCATTTT.